The present T cell receptor beta chain was sequenced within a study of human T cells and chemical hapten exposure. Study-level information: The study patch tested 0.01% DPC on the upper back and read results at 6 days.

TCRdb re-derived calls from the RACE reads in MiXCR, one entry per CDR3 protein. Of about 43,000 distinct CDR3 sequences listed, around 3% are singletons. Specified time point: patch test 2, 6 weeks after DPC sensitization. Indicated treatment: therapeutic diphenylcyclopropenone sensitization with weekly scalp DPC. V lost 0 bases, J lost 3 bases, and 9 bases lay in between. There are 14 residues in the CDR3. Germline-derived CDR1 and CDR2 are DFQATT and SNEGSKA (reference sequence). The rearrangement links TRBV20-1 to TRBJ1-3; D not resolved. This specimen was whole blood, taken in connection with sensitization to the hapten diphenylcyclopropenone (DPC). This TCR was recovered from a middle-aged man with alopecia areata. Some clones in this sample may be carry-over from other donors' samples. CDR3 protein: CSAREGRIGNTIYF. Here the CDR3 DNA reads TGCAGTGCTAGAGAAGGGAGGATTGGAAACACCATATATTTT.